This T cell receptor beta chain was recorded in a study of Tregs in tolerant kidney transplant recipients. Study at large: The nonmyeloablative bone marrow transplants came from related graft donors, with transient mixed chimerism.

Data came from immunoSEQ multiplex PCR; TCRdb stores just in-frame clones and leaves some out. Seen here are approximately 93,000 clones, 93% observed once, and the top ten hold approximately 0.5%. The specimen comprised CD4+ T cells from blood, sampled before the transplant. The clonotype comes from a human donor who received a combined kidney and bone marrow transplant.

CDR3 region: CASSYVSAKNEQYF. The CDR3 coding sequence is TGTGCCAGCAGTTACGTTAGCGCTAAGAACGAGCAGTACTTC. V is TRBV6-5 and J is TRBJ2-7; possibly TRBD2 for D (5 bases). This CDR3 spans 14 amino acids. In germline, CDR1 is MNHEY, CDR2 SVGAGI. The V gene lost 2 bases and the J gene lost 5 bases, with 13 bases spanning the gap.